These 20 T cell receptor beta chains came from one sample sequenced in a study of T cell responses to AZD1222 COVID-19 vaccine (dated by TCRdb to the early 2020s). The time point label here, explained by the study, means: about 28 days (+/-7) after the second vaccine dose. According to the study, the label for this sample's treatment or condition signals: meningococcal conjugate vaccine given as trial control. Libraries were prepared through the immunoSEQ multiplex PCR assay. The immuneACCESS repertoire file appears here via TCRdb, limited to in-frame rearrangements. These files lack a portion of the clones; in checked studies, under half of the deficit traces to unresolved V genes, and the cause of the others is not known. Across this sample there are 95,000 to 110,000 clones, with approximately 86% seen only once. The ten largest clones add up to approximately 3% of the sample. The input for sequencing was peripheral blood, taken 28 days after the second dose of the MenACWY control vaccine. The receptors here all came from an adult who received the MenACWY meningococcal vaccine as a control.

CDR3 region: CASTEAGGYTGELFF. The CDR3 coding sequence is TGTGCCAGTACGGAAGCGGGGGGCTACACCGGGGAGCTGTTTTTT. The chain carries TRBV19 and TRBJ2-2; TRBD2 aligns across 9 bases. Germline loops: CDR1 LNHDA, CDR2 SQIVND (reference sequence). CDR3 length: 15 residues. The ends lost 7 bases at V and 3 bases at J; junction bases unmatched: 6.

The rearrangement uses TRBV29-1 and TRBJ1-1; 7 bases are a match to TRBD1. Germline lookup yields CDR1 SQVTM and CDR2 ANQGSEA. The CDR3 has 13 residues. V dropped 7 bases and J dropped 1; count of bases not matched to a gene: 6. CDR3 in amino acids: CSDLGQPNTEAFF. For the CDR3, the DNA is TGCAGCGACCTGGGACAGCCGAACACTGAAGCTTTCTTT.

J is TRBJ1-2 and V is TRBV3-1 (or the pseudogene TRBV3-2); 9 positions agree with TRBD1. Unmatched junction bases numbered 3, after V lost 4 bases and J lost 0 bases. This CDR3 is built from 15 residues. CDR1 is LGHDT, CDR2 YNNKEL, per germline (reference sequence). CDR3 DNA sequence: TGTGCCAGCAGCCGGGGACAGGGCACTAACTATGGCTACACCTTC. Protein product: CASSRGQGTNYGYTF.

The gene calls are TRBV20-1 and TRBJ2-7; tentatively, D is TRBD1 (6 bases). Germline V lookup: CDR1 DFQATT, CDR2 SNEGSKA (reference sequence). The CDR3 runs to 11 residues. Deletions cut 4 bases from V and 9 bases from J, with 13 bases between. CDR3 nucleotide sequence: TGCAGTGCTATACAGGGTTCGGGGCAGTACTTC. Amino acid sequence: CSAIQGSGQYF.

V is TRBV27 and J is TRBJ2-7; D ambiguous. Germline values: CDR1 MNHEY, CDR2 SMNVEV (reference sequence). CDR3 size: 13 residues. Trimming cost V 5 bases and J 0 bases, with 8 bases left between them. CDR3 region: CASSLGPSYEQYF. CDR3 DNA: TGTGCCAGCAGTCTAGGGCCCTCCTACGAGCAGTACTTC.

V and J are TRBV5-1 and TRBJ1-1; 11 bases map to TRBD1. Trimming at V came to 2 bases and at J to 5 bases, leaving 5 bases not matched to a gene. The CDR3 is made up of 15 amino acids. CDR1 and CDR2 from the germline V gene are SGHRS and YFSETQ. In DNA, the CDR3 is TGCGCCAGCAGCTTTCGGACAGGGGGCGAAACTGAAGCTTTCTTT. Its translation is CASSFRTGGETEAFF.

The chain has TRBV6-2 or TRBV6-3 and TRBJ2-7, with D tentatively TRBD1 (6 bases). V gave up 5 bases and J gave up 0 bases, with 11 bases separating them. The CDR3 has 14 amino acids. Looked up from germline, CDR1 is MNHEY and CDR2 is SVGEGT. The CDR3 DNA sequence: TGTGCCAGCAGTCGGACAGTTACCTCCTACGAGCAGTACTTC. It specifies CASSRTVTSYEQYF.

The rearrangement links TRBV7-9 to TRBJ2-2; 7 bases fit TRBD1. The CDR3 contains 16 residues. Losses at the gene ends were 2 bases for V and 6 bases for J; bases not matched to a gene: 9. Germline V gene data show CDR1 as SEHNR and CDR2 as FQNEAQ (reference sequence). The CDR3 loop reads CASSLKGQIQAGELFF. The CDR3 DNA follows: TGTGCCAGCAGCTTAAAGGGACAGATTCAGGCCGGGGAGCTGTTTTTT.

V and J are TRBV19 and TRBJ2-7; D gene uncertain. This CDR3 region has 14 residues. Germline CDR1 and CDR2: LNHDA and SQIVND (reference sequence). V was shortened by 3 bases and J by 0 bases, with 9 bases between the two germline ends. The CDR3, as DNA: TGTGCCAGTAGTATCTTTCCAGGCTCCTACGAGCAGTACTTC. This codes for CASSIFPGSYEQYF.

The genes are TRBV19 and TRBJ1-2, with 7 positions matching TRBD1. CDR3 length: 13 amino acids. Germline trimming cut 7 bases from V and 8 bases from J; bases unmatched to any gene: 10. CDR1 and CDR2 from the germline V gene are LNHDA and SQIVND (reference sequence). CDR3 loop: CASKRQGSDGYTF. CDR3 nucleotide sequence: TGTGCCAGTAAACGACAGGGTTCGGACGGCTACACCTTC.

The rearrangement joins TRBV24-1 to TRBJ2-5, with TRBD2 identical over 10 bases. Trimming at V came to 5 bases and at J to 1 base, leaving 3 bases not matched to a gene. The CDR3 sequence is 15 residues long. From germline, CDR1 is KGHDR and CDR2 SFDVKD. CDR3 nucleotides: TGTGCCACCAGTGGGACTAGCGGACGCCAAGAGACCCAGTACTTC. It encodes CATSGTSGRQETQYF.

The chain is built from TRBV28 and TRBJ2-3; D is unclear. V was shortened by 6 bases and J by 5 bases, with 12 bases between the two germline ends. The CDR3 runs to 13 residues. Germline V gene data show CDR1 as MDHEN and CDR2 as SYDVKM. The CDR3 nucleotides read TGTGCCAGCAGCAATCTTCAAGGAGATACGCAGTATTTT. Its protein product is CASSNLQGDTQYF.

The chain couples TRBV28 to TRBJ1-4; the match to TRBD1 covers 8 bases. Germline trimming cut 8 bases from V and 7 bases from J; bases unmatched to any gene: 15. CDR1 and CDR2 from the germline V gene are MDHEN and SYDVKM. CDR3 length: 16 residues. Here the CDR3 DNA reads TGTGCCAGCGGCTCCGGGACAGGAGCCCGCGGTGAAAAACTGTTTTTT. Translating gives CASGSGTGARGEKLFF. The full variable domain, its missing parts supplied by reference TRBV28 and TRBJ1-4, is DVKVTQSSRYLVKRTGEKVFLECVQDMDHENMFWYRQDPGLGLRLIYFSYDVKMKEKGDIPEGYSVSREKKERFSLILESASTNQTSMYLCASGSGTGARGEKLFFGSGTQLSVL.

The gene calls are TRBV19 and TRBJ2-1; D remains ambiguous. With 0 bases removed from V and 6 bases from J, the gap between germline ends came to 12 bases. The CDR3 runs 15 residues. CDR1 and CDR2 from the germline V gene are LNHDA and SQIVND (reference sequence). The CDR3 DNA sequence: TGTGCCAGTAGTATAGATCTGAGGCCCGTCAATGAGCAGTTCTTC. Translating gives CASSIDLRPVNEQFF.

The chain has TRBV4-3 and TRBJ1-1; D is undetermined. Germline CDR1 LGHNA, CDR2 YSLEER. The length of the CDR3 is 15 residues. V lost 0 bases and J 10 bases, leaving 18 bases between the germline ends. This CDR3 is CASSQDQSWAGRAFF. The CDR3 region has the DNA TGCGCCAGCAGCCAAGATCAAAGTTGGGCAGGAAGAGCTTTCTTT.

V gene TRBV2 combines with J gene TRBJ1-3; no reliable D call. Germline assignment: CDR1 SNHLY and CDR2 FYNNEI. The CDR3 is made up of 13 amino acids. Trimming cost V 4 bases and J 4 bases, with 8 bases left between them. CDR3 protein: CASSASGGNTIYF. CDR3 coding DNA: TGTGCCAGCAGTGCCTCGGGCGGAAACACCATATATTTT.

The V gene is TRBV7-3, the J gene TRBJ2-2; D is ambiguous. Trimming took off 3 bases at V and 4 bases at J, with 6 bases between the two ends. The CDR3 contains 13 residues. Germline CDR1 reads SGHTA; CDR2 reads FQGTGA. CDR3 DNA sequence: TGTGCCAGCAGCTTCGGCGGCACCGGGGAGCTGTTTTTT. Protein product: CASSFGGTGELFF.

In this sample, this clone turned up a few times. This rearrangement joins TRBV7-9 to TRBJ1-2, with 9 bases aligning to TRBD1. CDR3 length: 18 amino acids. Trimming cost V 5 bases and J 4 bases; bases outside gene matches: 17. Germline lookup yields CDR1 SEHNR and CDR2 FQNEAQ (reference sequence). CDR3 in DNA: TGTGCCAGCAGCCCAATTCAGACCGGGACAGGGTTATTCTATGGCTACACCTTC. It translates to CASSPIQTGTGLFYGYTF.

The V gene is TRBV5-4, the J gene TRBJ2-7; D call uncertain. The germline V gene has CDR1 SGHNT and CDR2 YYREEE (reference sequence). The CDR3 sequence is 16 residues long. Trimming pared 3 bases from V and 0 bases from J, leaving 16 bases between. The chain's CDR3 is CASSSYPARYSYEQYF. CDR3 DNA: TGTGCCAGCAGCTCCTATCCGGCGCGATACTCCTACGAGCAGTACTTC.

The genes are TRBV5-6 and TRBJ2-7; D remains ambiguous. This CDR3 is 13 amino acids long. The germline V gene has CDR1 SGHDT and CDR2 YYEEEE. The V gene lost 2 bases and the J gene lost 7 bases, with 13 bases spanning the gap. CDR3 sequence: CASSLGRLREQYF. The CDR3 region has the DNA TGTGCCAGCAGCTTAGGCCGTCTCAGGGAGCAGTACTTC.